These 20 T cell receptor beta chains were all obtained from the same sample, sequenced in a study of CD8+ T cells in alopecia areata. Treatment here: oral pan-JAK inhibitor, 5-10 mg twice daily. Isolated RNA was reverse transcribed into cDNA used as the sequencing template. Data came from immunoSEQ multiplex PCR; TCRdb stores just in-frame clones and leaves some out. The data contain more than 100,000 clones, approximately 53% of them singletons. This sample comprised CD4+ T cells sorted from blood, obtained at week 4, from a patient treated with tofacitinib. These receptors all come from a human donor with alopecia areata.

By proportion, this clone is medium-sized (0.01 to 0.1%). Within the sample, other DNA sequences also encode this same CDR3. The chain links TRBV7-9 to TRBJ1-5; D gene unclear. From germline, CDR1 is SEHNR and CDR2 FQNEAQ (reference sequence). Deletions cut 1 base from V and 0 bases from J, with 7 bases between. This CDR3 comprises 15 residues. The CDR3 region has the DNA TGTGCCAGCAGCTTAGGGGGATATAGCAATCAGCCCCAGCATTTT. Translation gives CASSLGGYSNQPQHF.

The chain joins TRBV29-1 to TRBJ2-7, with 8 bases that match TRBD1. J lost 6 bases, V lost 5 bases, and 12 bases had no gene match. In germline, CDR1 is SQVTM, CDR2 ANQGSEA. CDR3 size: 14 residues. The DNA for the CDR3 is TGCAGCGTTACCCCGACAGGGGTCGCCTCCGAGCAGTACTTC. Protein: CSVTPTGVASEQYF.

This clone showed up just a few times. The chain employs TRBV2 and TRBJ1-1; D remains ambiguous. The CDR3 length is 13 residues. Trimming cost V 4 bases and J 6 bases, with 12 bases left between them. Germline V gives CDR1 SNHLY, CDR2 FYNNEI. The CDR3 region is CASSVRDFPEAFF. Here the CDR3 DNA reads TGTGCCAGCAGTGTTAGGGATTTCCCTGAAGCTTTCTTT.

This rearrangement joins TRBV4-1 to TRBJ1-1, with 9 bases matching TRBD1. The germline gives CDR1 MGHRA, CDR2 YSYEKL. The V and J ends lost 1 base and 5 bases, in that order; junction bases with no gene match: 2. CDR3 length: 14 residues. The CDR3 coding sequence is TGCGCCAGCAGCCAAGTCGGGACAGGGACTGAAGCTTTCTTT. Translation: CASSQVGTGTEAFF.

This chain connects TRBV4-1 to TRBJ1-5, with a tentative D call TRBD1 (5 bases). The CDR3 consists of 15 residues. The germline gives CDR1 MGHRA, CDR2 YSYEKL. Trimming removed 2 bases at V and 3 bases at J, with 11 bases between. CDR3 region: CASSQPPGPNQPQHF. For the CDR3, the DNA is TGCGCCAGCAGCCAACCCCCGGGACCCAATCAGCCCCAGCATTTT.

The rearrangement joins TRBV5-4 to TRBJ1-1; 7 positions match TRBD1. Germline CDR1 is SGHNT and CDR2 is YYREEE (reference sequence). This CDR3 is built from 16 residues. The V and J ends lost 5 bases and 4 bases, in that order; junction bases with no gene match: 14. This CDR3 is CASRVGGKELGTEAFF. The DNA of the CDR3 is TGTGCCAGCAGGGTAGGGGGCAAAGAGTTGGGCACTGAAGCTTTCTTT.

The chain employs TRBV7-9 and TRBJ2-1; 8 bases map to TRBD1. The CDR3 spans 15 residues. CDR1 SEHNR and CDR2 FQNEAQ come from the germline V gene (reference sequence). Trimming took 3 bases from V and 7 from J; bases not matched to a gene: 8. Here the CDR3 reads CASSFPDRAGNEQFF. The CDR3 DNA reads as TGTGCCAGCAGCTTTCCGGACAGGGCGGGGAATGAGCAGTTCTTC.

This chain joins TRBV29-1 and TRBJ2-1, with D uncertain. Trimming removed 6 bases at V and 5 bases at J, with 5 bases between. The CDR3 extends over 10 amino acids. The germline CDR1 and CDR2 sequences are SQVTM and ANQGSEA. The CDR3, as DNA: TGCAGCGTCTTAAACAATGAGCAGTTCTTC. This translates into CSVLNNEQFF.

The chain's CDR3 is CSVSGQGGGNTIYF. CDR3 nucleotides: TGCAGCGTTTCTGGACAGGGGGGTGGAAACACCATATATTTT. The chain is built from TRBV29-1 and TRBJ1-3; 10 nucleotides agree with TRBD1. Germline-derived CDR1 and CDR2 are SQVTM and ANQGSEA. The CDR3 is 14 residues long. With 5 bases clipped from V and 3 bases from J, the junction kept 4 bases outside the gene matches.

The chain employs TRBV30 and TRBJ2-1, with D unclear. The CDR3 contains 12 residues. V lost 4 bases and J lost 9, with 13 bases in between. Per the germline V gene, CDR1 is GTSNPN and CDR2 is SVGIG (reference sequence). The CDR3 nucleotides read TGTGCCTGGACCGAGTATCGGTTTGAGCAGTTCTTC. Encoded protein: CAWTEYRFEQFF.

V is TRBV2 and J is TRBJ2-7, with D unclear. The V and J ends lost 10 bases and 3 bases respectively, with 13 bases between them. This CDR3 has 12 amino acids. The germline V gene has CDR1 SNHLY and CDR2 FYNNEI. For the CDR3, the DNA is TGTGCCACTGGTCCAGGCGTCTACGAGCAGTACTTC. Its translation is CATGPGVYEQYF.

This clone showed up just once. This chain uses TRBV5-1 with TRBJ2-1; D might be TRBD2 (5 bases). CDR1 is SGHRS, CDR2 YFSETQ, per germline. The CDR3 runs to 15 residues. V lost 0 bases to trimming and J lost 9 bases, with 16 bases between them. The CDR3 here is CASSLEGSGEAEQFF. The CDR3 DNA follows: TGCGCCAGCAGCTTGGAGGGCAGCGGAGAAGCTGAGCAGTTCTTC.

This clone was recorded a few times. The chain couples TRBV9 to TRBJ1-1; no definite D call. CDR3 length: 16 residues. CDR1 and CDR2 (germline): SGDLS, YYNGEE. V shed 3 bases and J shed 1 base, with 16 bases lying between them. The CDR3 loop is CASSDRAEARNTEAFF. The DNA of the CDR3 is TGTGCCAGCAGCGACCGGGCCGAGGCAAGGAACACTGAAGCTTTCTTT.

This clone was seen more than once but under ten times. The CDR3 here is CSVGAGSGQETQYF. The CDR3 DNA follows: TGCAGCGTTGGCGCTGGAAGCGGCCAAGAGACCCAGTACTTC. This chain connects TRBV29-1 to TRBJ2-5; perhaps TRBD2 as D (5 bases). CDR1 is SQVTM and CDR2 is ANQGSEA in the germline V gene. The CDR3 is made up of 14 amino acids. Trimming pared 4 bases from V and 1 base from J, leaving 13 bases between. The full variable domain, completed using reference TRBV29-1 and TRBJ2-5, is SAVISQKPSRDICQRGTSLTIQCQVDSQVTMMFWYRQQPGQSLTLIATANQGSEATYESGFVIDKFPISRPNLTFSTLTVSNMSPEDSSIYLCSVGAGSGQETQYFGPGTRLLVL.

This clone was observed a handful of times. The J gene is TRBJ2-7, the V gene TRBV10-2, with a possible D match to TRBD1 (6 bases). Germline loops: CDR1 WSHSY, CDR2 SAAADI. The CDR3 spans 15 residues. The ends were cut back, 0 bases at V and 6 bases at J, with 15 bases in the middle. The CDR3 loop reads CASSESGQGNPEQYF. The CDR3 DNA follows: TGCGCCAGCAGTGAGTCAGGTCAGGGGAATCCCGAGCAGTACTTC.

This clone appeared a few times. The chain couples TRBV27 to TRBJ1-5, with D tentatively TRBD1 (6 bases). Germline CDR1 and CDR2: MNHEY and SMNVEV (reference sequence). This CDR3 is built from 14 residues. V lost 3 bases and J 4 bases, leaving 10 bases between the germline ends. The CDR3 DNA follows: TGTGCCAGCAGTTTTGGGGGGCCGAATCAGCCCCAGCATTTT. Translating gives CASSFGGPNQPQHF.

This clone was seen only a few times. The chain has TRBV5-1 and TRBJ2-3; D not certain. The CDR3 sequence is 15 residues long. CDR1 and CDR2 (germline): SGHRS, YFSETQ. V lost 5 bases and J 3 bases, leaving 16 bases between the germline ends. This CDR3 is CASRPTNFGTDTQYF. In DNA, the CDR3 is TGCGCCAGCAGGCCTACTAATTTTGGGACAGATACGCAGTATTTT.

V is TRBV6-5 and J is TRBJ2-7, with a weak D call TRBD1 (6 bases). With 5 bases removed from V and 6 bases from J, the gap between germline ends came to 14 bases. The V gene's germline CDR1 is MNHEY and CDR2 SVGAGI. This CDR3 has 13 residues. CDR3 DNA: TGTGCCAGCAGTCCCGGCGTCAGGGGCGAGCAGTACTTC. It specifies CASSPGVRGEQYF.

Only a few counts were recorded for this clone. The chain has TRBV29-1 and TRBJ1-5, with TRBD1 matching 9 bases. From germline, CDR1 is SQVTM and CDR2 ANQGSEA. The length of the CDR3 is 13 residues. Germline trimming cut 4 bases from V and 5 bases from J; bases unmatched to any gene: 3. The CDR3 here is CSVAQGAHQPQHF. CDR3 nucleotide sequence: TGCAGCGTTGCACAGGGGGCTCATCAGCCCCAGCATTTT.

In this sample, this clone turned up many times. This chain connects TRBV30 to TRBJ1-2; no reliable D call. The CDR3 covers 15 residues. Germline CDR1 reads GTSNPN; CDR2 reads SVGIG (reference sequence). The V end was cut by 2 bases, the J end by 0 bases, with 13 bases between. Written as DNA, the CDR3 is TGTGCCTGGAGTCATCGACGGATCACTAACTATGGCTACACCTTC. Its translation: CAWSHRRITNYGYTF.